The rows below give T cell receptor beta chains drawn from one sample of a study of monozygotic twins with inflammatory bowel disease. TCRdb re-called the 5' RACE reads, yielding one record per CDR3 amino acid sequence without DNA. This sample's table has 350,000 to 550,000 distinct CDR3 sequences. Source material: blood. The receptors originated from a human donor with ulcerative colitis or Crohn's disease, or a healthy co-twin of an affected twin (not recorded which). Each CDR3 is given with its conserved first and last residue.

TRBJ1-4,TRBV14,CASSHFYRGSATNEKLFF
TRBJ2-3,TRBV10-3,CAISGGAPDTQYF
TRBJ2-1,TRBV3-1,CASSQPGLSRFF
TRBJ2-1,TRBV5-1,CASSLRQGWHNEQFF
TRBJ1-4,TRBV7-2,CASSRAYNEKLFF
TRBJ2-2,TRBV5-1,CASEPRTGSNGDLFF
TRBJ2-6,TRBV18,CASSLNQGANVLTF
TRBJ2-1,TRBV5-1,CASSFPSSGGYNEQFF
TRBJ2-7,TRBV18,CASSPPNRGLNSEQYF
TRBJ2-1,TRBV7-2,CASSTLAGASYNEQFF
TRBJ2-1,TRBV29-1,CSVETSDFNEQFF
TRBJ1-1,TRBV11-2,CASSLLRGGTEAFF
TRBJ2-7,TRBV2,CASSARLAGSEQYF
TRBJ2-1,TRBV5-1,CASSLIIAGGNNEQFF
TRBJ2-1,TRBV27,CASSIPGPYSEQFF
TRBJ2-1,TRBV6-1,CASRPWTSGTRNEQFF
TRBJ2-4,TRBV5-6,CASSLVGNVHIQYF
TRBJ1-2,TRBV7-2,CASSLVLGGARHGYTF
TRBJ2-7,TRBV12-3/TRBV12-4,CASTDRPAYEQYF
TRBJ2-1,TRBV5-1,CASSLVDRVAWNEQFF
TRBJ2-5,TRBV27,CASSYRLGQGDETQYF
TRBJ1-6,TRBV20-1,CSARRERHFHF
TRBJ2-1,TRBV10-3,CAISETVAGVANEQFF
TRBJ2-7,TRBV10-3,CAISAADKQYF
TRBJ2-3,TRBV14,CASSRWADTQYF
TRBJ2-7,TRBV12-3/TRBV12-4,CASSRDTLSWYF
TRBJ2-5,TRBV4-1,CASSQGMTGGPQTQYF
TRBJ2-7,TRBV25-1,CASSEEGGPTYEQYF
TRBJ2-3,TRBV12-3/TRBV12-4,CASSMSGRADTQYF
TRBJ2-7,TRBV6-5,CASSYSRPGGIPYEQYF
TRBJ2-5,TRBV12-3/TRBV12-4,CASSSGAGEETQYF
TRBJ2-2,TRBV6-5,CASSYSWAGELFF
TRBJ2-7,TRBV20-1,CSAVGQSYEQYF
TRBJ2-1,TRBV28,CASRPEIDAGNEQFF
TRBJ2-1,TRBV29-1,CSVPAGVAGSSYNEQFF
TRBJ1-1,TRBV12-3/TRBV12-4,CASSSRQGYTEAFF
TRBJ1-5,TRBV19,CASQRRTGGDQPQHF
TRBJ2-1,TRBV10-3,CAISEPLGSSYNEQFF
TRBJ2-3,TRBV18,CASSASLPAADTQYF
TRBJ1-2,TRBV7-2,CASSSLGPGAGGYTF
TRBJ2-7,TRBV30,CAWSNTGGNEQYF
TRBJ1-5,TRBV7-9,CASSLESGVQPQHF